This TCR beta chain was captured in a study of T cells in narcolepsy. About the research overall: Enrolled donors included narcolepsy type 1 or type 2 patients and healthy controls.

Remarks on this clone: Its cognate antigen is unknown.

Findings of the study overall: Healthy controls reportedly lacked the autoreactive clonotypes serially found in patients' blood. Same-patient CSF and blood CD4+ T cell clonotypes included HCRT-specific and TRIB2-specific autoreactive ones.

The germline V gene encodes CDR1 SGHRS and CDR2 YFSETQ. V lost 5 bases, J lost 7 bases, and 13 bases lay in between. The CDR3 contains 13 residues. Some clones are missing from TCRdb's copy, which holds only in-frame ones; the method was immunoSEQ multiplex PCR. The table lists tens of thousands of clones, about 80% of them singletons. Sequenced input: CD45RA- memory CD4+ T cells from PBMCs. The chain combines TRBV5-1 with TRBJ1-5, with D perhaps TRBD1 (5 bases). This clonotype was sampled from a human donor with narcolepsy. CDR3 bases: TGCGCCAGCAGTTCTTGGGGGGAGCAGCCCCAGCATTTT. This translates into CASSSWGEQPQHF.